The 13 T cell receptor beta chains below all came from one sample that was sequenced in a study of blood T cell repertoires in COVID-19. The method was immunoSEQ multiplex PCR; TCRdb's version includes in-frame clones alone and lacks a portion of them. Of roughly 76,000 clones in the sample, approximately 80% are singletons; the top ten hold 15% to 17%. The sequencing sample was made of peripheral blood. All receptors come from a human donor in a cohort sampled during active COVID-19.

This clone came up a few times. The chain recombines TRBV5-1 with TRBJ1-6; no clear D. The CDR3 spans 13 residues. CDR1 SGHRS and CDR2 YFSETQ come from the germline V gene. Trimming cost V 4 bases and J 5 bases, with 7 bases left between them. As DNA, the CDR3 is TGCGCCAGCAGCCAAGTAGATAATTCACCCCTCCACTTT. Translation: CASSQVDNSPLHF. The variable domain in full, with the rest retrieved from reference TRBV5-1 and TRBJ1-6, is KAGVTQTPRYLIKTRGQQVTLSCSPISGHRSVSWYQQTPGQGLQFLFEYFSETQRNKGNFPGRFSGRQFSNSRSEMNVSTLELGDSALYLCASSQVDNSPLHFGNGTRLTVT.

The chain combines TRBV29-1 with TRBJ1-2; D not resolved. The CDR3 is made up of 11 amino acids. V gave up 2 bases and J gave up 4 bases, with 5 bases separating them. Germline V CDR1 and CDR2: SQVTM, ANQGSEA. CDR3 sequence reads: CSVENLYGYTF. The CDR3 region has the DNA TGCAGCGTTGAAAATCTCTATGGCTACACCTTC. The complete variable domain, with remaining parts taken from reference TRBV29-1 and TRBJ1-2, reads SAVISQKPSRDICQRGTSLTIQCQVDSQVTMMFWYRQQPGQSLTLIATANQGSEATYESGFVIDKFPISRPNLTFSTLTVSNMSPEDSSIYLCSVENLYGYTFGSGTRLTVV.

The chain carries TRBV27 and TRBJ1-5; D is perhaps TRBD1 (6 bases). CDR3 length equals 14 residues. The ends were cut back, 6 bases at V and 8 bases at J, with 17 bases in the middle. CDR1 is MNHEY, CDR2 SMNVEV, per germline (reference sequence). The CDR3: CASRIVQGREPQHF. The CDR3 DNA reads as TGTGCCAGCAGAATCGTACAGGGACGGGAGCCCCAGCATTTT.

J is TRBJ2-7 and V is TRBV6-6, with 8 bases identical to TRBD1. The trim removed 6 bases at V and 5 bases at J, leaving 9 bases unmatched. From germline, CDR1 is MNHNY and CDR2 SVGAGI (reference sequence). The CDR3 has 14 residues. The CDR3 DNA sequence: TGTGCCAGCAGACTAGGAGACAGGGGCGACGAGCAGTACTTC. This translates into CASRLGDRGDEQYF.

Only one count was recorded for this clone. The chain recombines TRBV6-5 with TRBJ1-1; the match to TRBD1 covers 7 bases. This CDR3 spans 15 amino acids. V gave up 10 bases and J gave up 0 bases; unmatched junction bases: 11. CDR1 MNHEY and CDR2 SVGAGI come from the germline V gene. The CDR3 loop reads CATSQQGTMNTEAFF. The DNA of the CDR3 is TGTGCCACATCTCAACAGGGGACCATGAACACTGAAGCTTTCTTT.

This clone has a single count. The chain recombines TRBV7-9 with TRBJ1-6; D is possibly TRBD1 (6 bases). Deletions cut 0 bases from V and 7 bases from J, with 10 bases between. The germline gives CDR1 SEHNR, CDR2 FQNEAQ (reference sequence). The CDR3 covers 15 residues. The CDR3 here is CASSLAGQGNSPLHF. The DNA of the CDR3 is TGTGCCAGCAGCTTAGCGGGGCAGGGGAATTCACCCCTCCACTTT.

The CDR3 sequence: CASRKLAGGPLDTQYF. DNA of the CDR3: TGTGCCAGTAGAAAACTAGCGGGAGGGCCGTTAGATACGCAGTATTTT. The chain is built from TRBV19 and TRBJ2-3, with 13 positions matching TRBD2. This CDR3 spans 16 amino acids. The ends lost 6 bases at V and 5 bases at J; junction bases unmatched: 8. The V gene's germline CDR1 is LNHDA and CDR2 SQIVND (reference sequence).

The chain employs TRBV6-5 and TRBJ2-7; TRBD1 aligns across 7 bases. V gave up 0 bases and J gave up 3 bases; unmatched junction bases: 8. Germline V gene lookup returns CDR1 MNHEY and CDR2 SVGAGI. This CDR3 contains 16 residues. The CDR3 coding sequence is TGTGCCAGCAGTTACTCGAATAGGGGGCTGAACTACGAGCAGTACTTC. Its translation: CASSYSNRGLNYEQYF.

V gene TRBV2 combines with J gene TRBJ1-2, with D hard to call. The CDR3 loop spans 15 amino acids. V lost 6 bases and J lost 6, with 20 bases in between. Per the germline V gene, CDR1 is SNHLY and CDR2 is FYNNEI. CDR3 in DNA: TGTGCCAGCAGCTTTGAGGTATCCTCCTCCAATGGCTACACCTTC. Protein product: CASSFEVSSSNGYTF.

CDR3 protein: CASSRESYEQYF. The CDR3 coding sequence is TGTGCCAGCAGTCGGGAGTCCTACGAGCAGTACTTC. This chain joins TRBV12-3 or TRBV12-4 and TRBJ2-7; the D gene is possibly TRBD2 (6 bases). The CDR3 totals 12 residues. The ends were cut back, 5 bases at V and 1 base at J, with 6 bases in the middle.

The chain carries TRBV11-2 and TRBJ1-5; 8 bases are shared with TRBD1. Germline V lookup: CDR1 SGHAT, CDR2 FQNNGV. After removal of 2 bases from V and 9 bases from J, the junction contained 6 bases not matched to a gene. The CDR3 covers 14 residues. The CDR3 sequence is CASSLTGGFAPQHF. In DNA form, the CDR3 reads TGTGCCAGCAGCTTAACAGGGGGTTTTGCGCCCCAGCATTTT.

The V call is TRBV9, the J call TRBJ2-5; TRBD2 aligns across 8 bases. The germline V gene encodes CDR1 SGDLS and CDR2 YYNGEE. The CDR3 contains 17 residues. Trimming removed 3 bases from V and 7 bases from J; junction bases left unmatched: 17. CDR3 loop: CASSALTGTRREGTQYF. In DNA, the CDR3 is TGTGCCAGCAGCGCCCTAACCGGGACTAGAAGAGAGGGGACCCAGTACTTC.

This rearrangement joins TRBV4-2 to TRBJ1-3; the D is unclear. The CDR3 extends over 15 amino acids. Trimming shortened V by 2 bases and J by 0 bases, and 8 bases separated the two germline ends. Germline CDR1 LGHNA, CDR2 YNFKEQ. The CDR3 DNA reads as TGTGCCAGCAGCCAAATACAGTCCTCTGGAAACACCATATATTTT. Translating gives CASSQIQSSGNTIYF.